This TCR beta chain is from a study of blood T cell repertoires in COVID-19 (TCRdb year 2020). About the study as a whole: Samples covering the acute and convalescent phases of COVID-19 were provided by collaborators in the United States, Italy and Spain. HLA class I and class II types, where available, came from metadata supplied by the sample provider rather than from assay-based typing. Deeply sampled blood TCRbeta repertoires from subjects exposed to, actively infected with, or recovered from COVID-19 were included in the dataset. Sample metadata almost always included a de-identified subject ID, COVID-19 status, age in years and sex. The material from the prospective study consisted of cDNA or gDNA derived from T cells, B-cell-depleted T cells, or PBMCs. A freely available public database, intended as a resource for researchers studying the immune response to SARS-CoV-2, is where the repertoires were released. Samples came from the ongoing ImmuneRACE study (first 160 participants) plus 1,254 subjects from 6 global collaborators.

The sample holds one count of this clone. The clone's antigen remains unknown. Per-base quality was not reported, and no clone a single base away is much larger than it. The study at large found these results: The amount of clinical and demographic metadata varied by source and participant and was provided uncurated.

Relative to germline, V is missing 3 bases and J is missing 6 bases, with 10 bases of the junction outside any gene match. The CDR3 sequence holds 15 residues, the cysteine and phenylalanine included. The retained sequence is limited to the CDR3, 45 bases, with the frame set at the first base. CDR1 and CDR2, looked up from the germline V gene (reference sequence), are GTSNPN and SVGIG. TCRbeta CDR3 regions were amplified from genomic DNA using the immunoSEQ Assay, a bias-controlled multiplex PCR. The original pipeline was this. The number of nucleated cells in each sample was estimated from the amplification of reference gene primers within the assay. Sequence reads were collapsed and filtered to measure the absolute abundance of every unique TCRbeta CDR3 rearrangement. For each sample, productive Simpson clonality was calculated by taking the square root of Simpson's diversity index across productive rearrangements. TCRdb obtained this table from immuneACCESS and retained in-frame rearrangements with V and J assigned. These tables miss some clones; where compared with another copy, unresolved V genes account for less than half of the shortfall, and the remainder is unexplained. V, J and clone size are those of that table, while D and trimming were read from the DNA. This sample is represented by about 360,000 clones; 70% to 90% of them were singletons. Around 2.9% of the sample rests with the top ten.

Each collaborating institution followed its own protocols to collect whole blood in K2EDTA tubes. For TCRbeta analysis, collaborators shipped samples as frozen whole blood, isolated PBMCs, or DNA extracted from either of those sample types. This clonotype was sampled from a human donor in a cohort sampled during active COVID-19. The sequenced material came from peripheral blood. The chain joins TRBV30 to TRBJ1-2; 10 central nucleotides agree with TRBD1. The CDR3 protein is CAWRLSTGTGDGYTF. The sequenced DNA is TGTGCCTGGAGGCTCTCCACCGGGACAGGGGATGGCTACACCTTC.